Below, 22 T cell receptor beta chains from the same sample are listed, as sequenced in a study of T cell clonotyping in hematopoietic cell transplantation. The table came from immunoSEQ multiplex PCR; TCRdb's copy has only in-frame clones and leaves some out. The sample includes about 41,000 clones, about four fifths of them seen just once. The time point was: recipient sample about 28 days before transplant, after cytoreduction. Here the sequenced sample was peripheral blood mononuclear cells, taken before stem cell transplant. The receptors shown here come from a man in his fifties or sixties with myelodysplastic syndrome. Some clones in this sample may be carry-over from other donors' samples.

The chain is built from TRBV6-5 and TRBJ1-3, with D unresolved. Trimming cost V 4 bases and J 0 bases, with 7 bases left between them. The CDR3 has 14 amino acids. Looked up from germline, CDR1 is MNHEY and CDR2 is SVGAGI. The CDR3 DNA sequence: TGTGCCAGCAGTTCGTGGGTCTCTGGAAACACCATATATTTT. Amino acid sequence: CASSSWVSGNTIYF.

This chain's CDR3 is CASSRAGGGLDEQYF. The CDR3 region has the DNA TGTGCCAGCAGCAGAGCAGGGGGCGGTCTGGACGAGCAGTACTTC. The chain couples TRBV7-3 to TRBJ2-7, with 8 bases matching TRBD1. Trimming at V came to 5 bases and at J to 5 bases, leaving 11 bases not matched to a gene. Germline values: CDR1 SGHTA, CDR2 FQGTGA. This CDR3 region has 15 residues.

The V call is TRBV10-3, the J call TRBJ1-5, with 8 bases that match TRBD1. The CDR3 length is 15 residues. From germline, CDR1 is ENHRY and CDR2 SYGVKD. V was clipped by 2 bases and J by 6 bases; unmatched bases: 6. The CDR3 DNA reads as TGTGCCATCAGTGAGCAGGGGGCCGTGGGTCAGCCCCAGCATTTT. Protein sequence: CAISEQGAVGQPQHF.

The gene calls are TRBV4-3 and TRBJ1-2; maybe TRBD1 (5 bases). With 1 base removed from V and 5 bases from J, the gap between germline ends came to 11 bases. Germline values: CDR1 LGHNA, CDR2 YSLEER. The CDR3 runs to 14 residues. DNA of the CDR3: TGCGCCAGCAGCCAAGGTGAGGGGAGATATGGCTACACCTTC. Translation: CASSQGEGRYGYTF.

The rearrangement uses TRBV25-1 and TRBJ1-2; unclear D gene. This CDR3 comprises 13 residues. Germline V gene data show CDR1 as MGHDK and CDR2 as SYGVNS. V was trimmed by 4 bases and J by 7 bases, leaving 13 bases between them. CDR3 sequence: CASSGSGRFGYTF. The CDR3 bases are TGTGCCAGCAGTGGAAGTGGGCGGTTTGGCTACACCTTC.

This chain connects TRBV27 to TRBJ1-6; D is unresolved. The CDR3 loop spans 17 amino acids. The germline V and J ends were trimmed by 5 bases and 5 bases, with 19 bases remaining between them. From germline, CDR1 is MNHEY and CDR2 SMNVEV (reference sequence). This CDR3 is CASSPSGWAVDNSPLHF. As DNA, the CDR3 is TGTGCCAGCAGTCCATCCGGTTGGGCAGTCGATAATTCACCCCTCCACTTT.

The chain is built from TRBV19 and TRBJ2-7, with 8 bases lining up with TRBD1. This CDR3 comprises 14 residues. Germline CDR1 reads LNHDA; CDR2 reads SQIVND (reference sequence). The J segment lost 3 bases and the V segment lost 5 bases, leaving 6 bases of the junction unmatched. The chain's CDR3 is CASSERTGRYEQYF. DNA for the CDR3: TGTGCCAGTAGTGAGCGGACAGGGCGCTACGAGCAGTACTTC.

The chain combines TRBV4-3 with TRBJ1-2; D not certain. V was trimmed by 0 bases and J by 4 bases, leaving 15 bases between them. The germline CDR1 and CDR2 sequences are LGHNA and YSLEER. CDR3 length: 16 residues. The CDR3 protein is CASSQDPWQAPYGYTF. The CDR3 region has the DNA TGCGCCAGCAGCCAAGACCCCTGGCAGGCCCCCTATGGCTACACCTTC.

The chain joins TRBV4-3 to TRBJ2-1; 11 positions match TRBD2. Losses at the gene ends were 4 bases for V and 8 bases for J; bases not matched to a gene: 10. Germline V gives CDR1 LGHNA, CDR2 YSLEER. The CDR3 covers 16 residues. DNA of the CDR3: TGCGCCAGCAGCCCGTTTAGCGGGGGGGCCTCGGATGAGCAGTTCTTC. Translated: CASSPFSGGASDEQFF.

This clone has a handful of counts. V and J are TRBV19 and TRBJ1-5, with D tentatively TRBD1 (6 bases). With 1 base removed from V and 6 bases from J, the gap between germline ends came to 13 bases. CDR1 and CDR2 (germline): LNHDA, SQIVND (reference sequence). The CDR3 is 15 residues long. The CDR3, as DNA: TGTGCCAGTAGTATAGGGGCAACAGGGTTTCAGCCCCAGCATTTT. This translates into CASSIGATGFQPQHF.

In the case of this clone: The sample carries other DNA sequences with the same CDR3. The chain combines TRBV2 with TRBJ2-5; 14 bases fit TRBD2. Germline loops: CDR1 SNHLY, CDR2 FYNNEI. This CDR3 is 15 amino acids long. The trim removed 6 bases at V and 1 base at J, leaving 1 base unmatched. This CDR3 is CASSGTSGGQETQYF. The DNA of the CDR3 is TGTGCCAGCAGCGGGACTAGCGGGGGCCAAGAGACCCAGTACTTC.

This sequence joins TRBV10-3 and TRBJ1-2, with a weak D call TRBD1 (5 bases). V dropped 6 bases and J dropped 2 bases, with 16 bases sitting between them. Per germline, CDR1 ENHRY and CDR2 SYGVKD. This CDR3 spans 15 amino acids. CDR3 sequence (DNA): TGTGCCATCAGAGAAGAGGGGCCCGGGAACTATGGCTACACCTTC. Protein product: CAIREEGPGNYGYTF.

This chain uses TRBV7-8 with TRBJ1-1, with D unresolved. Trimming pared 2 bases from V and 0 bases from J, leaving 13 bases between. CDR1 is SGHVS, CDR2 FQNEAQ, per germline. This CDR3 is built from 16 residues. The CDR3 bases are TGTGCCAGCAGCTTAAGATTCTTGGAGTTGAACACTGAAGCTTTCTTT. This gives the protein CASSLRFLELNTEAFF.

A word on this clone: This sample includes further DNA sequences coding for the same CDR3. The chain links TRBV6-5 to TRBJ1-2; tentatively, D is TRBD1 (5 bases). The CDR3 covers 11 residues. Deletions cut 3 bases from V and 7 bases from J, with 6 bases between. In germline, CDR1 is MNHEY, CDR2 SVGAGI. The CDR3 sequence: CASSYRGGYTF. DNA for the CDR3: TGTGCCAGCAGTTATAGGGGTGGCTACACCTTC.

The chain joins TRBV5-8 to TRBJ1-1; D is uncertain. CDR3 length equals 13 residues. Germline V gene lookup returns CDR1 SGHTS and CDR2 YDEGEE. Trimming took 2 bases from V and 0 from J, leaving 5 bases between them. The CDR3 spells CASSFGLNTEAFF. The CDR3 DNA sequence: TGTGCCAGCAGCTTTGGGCTGAACACTGAAGCTTTCTTT.

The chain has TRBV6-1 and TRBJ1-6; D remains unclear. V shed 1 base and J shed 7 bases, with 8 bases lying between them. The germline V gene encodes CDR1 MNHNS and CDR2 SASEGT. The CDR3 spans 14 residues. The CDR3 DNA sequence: TGTGCCAGCAGTGAAGTTAGCAGGAATTCACCCCTCCACTTT. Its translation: CASSEVSRNSPLHF.

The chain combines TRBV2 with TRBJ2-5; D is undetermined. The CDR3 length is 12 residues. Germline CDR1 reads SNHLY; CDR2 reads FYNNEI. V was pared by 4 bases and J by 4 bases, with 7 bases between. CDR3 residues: CASSASRETQYF. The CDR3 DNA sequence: TGTGCCAGCAGTGCTTCGCGAGAGACCCAGTACTTC.

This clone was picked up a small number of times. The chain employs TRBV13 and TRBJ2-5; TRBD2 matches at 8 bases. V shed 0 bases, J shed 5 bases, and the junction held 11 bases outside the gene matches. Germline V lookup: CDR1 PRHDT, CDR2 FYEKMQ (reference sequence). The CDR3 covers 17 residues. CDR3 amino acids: CASSLGRERGGLETQYF. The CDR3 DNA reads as TGTGCCAGCAGCTTAGGCCGTGAGCGCGGGGGGCTGGAGACCCAGTACTTC. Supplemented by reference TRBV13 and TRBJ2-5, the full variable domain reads AAGVIQSPRHLIKEKRETATLKCYPIPRHDTVYWYQQGPGQDPQFLISFYEKMQSDKGSIPDRFSAQQFSDYHSELNMSSLELGDSALYFCASSLGRERGGLETQYFGPGTRLLVL.

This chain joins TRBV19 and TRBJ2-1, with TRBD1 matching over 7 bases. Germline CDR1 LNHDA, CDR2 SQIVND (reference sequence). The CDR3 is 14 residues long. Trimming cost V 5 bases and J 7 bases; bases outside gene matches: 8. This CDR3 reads CASSPTGERNEQFF. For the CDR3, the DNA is TGTGCCAGTAGTCCAACAGGGGAGCGGAATGAGCAGTTCTTC.

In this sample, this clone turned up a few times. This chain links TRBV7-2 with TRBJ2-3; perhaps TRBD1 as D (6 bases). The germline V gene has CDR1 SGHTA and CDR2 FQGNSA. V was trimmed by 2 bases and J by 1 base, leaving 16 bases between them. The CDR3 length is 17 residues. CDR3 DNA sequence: TGTGCCAGCAGCTTACGGCCCCAGGGGCTGGGCACAGATACGCAGTATTTT. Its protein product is CASSLRPQGLGTDTQYF.

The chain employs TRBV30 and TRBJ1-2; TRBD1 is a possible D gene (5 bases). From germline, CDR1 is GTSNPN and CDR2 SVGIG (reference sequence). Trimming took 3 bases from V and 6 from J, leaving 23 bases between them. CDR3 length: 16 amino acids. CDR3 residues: CAWRPWSGAKGHGYTF. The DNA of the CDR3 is TGTGCCTGGAGGCCCTGGAGTGGGGCTAAGGGGCATGGCTACACCTTC.

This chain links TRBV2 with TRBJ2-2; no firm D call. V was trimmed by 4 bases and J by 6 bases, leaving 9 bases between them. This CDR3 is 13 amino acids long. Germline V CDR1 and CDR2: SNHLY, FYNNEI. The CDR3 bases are TGTGCCAGCAGTGTTCAGGTGCCCGGGGAGCTGTTTTTT. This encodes CASSVQVPGELFF.